The 23 T cell receptor beta chains presented below share a single source sample, sequenced in a study of chemoradiotherapy in HPV16-positive cancers (dated by TCRdb to between 2020 and 2023). Libraries came from the immunoSEQ multiplex PCR assay. Imported from immuneACCESS, the table was reduced by TCRdb to in-frame sequences with V and J called. These copies leave out some clones; in studies compared against another copy, an unresolved V gene accounts for under half, and the cause of the remainder is not known. The table for this sample lists approximately 23,000 clones; approximately 70% of them were counted only once. 2.6% of the sample is held by the ten biggest clonotypes. The specimen was collected from a patient who underwent chemoradiotherapy. The receptor set was obtained from a human donor with HPV-associated anogenital cancer.

The table lists this clone with a few counts. V gene TRBV19 combines with J gene TRBJ2-1; no firm D call. Germline-derived CDR1 and CDR2 are LNHDA and SQIVND (reference sequence). V shed 3 bases and J shed 8 bases, with 14 bases lying between them. The CDR3 extends over 14 amino acids. Written as DNA, the CDR3 is TGTGCCAGTAGTATTAGACCTTTTGGTGATGAGCAGTTCTTC. The encoded protein is CASSIRPFGDEQFF.

The chain joins TRBV5-8 to TRBJ1-1; D is unresolved. V was clipped by 2 bases and J by 2 bases, with 10 bases between them. Per germline, CDR1 SGHTS and CDR2 YDEGEE. There are 14 residues in the CDR3. As DNA, the CDR3 is TGTGCCAGCAGCTTTTCCCTTAGCAACACTGAAGCTTTCTTT. As protein: CASSFSLSNTEAFF.

The chain couples TRBV7-2 to TRBJ1-6; D is undetermined. The CDR3 spans 13 residues. The V end was cut by 2 bases, the J end by 8 bases, with 7 bases between. Germline CDR1 reads SGHTA; CDR2 reads FQGNSA. The CDR3 loop is CASSLIEDSPLHF. The CDR3 DNA sequence: TGTGCCAGCAGCTTAATCGAGGATTCACCCCTCCACTTT.

CDR3 bases: TGCGCCAGCAGCTTAAAGGGTGGTGGCACCGGGGAGCTGTTTTTT. Residues: CASSLKGGGTGELFF. The J gene is TRBJ2-2, the V gene TRBV5-1, with D uncertain. This CDR3 comprises 15 residues. Germline V lookup: CDR1 SGHRS, CDR2 YFSETQ. V gave up 2 bases and J gave up 4 bases, with 12 bases separating them.

Only a few counts were recorded for this clone. The gene calls are TRBV6-1 and TRBJ2-2, with 8 bases that match TRBD2. The CDR3 has 14 amino acids. Trimming took 6 bases from V and 3 from J; bases not matched to a gene: 3. Germline V gene data show CDR1 as MNHNS and CDR2 as SASEGT. CDR3 nucleotides: TGTGCCAGCAGGGGACTAGGGGACACCGGGGAGCTGTTTTTT. Protein: CASRGLGDTGELFF.

The CDR3 DNA reads TGTGCCAGCAGCTTGGCCCAGGTGGAGGCTACTGAAGCTTTCTTT. Protein sequence: CASSLAQVEATEAFF. The V and J genes are TRBV5-5 and TRBJ1-1; D is uncertain. This CDR3 contains 15 residues. Germline CDR1 is SGHKS and CDR2 is YYEKEE (reference sequence). V was shortened by 0 bases and J by 5 bases, with 14 bases between the two germline ends.

This clone was found a few times. The chain carries TRBV7-8 and TRBJ1-1; a weak D match, TRBD1 (5 bases). With 5 bases removed from V and 10 bases from J, the gap between germline ends came to 14 bases. The germline V gene encodes CDR1 SGHVS and CDR2 FQNEAQ. This CDR3 has 12 residues. This CDR3 reads CASSKGLSGAFF. The CDR3 nucleotides read TGTGCCAGCAGCAAGGGGCTCTCCGGAGCTTTCTTT.

The chain carries TRBV5-6 and TRBJ2-7; 8 nucleotides agree with TRBD2. J was trimmed by 4 bases and V by 3 bases; bases with no gene match: 15. There are 17 residues in the CDR3. Germline V CDR1 and CDR2: SGHDT, YYEEEE. The CDR3 spells CASSSRLAGSPFYEQYF. In DNA form, the CDR3 reads TGTGCCAGCAGCTCGCGCCTAGCGGGCTCCCCCTTTTACGAGCAGTACTTC.

This clone was picked up one time. The V gene is TRBV2, the J gene TRBJ1-1; TRBD1 matches 7 bases. The V gene end was trimmed by 6 bases and the J gene end by 4 bases; junction bases not matched to a gene: 5. This CDR3 is built from 13 residues. Germline CDR1 and CDR2: SNHLY and FYNNEI. The CDR3 here is CASRGGSATEAFF. CDR3 sequence (DNA): TGTGCCAGCAGAGGGGGCTCTGCCACTGAAGCTTTCTTT.

The V and J genes are TRBV7-9 and TRBJ2-5; D call uncertain. Per germline, CDR1 SEHNR and CDR2 FQNEAQ (reference sequence). V lost 2 bases and J 0 bases, leaving 1 base between the germline ends. This CDR3 is built from 12 residues. DNA of the CDR3: TGTGCCAGCAGCTTAAACCAAGAGACCCAGTACTTC. Its protein product is CASSLNQETQYF.

This sequence joins TRBV7-2 and TRBJ2-5; D remains unclear. Judging by the DNA end, TRBJ2-7 fits better; the J call may be wrong. The CDR3 is 12 residues long. Germline CDR1 SGHTA, CDR2 FQGNSA. CDR3 residues: CASSLMKYEQYF. The CDR3 nucleotides are TGTGCCAGCAGCTTAATGAAGTACGAGCAGTACTTC.

The chain couples TRBV28 to TRBJ1-4, with D unresolved. The CDR3 totals 15 residues. V was trimmed by 4 bases and J by 0 bases, leaving 9 bases between them. Germline-derived CDR1 and CDR2 are MDHEN and SYDVKM. For the CDR3, the DNA is TGTGCCAGCAGTTCACAGCGACCAACTAATGAAAAACTGTTTTTT. Translation gives CASSSQRPTNEKLFF.

The chain couples TRBV5-1 to TRBJ1-1, with D possibly TRBD1 on 6 matching bases. This CDR3 contains 15 residues. The germline CDR1 and CDR2 sequences are SGHRS and YFSETQ. Trimming removed 4 bases at V and 6 bases at J, with 19 bases between. The CDR3 nucleotides are TGCGCCAGCAGCCTGAAACAGGGCGGGGGAGCTGAAGCTTTCTTT. Its protein is CASSLKQGGGAEAFF.

This clone was detected a few times. The chain employs TRBV7-9 and TRBJ2-1, with TRBD1 matching 8 bases. Trimming at V came to 5 bases and at J to 10 bases, leaving 7 bases not matched to a gene. The CDR3 runs to 13 residues. Per the germline V gene, CDR1 is SEHNR and CDR2 is FQNEAQ (reference sequence). The CDR3 is CASSPQTGVEQFF. In DNA form, the CDR3 reads TGTGCCAGCAGCCCTCAGACAGGGGTAGAGCAGTTCTTC.

The V gene is TRBV5-6, the J gene TRBJ2-2; 11 bases align to TRBD2. This CDR3 is 16 amino acids long. With V trimmed by 4 bases and J by 7 bases, 9 bases remained unmatched. Germline CDR1 reads SGHDT; CDR2 reads YYEEEE. The CDR3 sequence is CASSPYSGRANGELFF. The DNA of the CDR3 is TGTGCCAGCAGCCCCTATAGCGGGAGGGCCAACGGGGAGCTGTTTTTT.

This clone came up a few times. The chain employs TRBV5-4 and TRBJ2-2, with 9 nucleotides matching TRBD1. Per the germline V gene, CDR1 is SGHNT and CDR2 is YYREEE (reference sequence). V lost 4 bases to trimming and J lost 5 bases; unmatched junction nucleotides: 12. The CDR3 sequence is 17 residues long. The CDR3 region is CASSAGDRGRRTGELFF. The CDR3 nucleotides read TGTGCCAGCAGCGCGGGTGACAGGGGGAGGAGAACCGGGGAGCTGTTTTTT.

The chain joins TRBV19 to TRBJ2-2; no clear D. The CDR3 loop spans 14 amino acids. Germline V lookup: CDR1 LNHDA, CDR2 SQIVND (reference sequence). The ends were cut back, 6 bases at V and 8 bases at J, with 16 bases in the middle. This CDR3 is CASSRQGPPGELFF. The CDR3 DNA is TGTGCCAGTAGCAGACAAGGACCCCCTGGGGAGCTGTTTTTT.

This clone was seen a single time. The CDR3 protein is CAIRGEMSSYEQYF. DNA for the CDR3: TGTGCCATCAGGGGGGAAATGAGCTCCTACGAGCAGTACTTC. This chain joins TRBV10-3 and TRBJ2-7; either TRBD1 or TRBD2 may supply D (5 bases each). Germline V gives CDR1 ENHRY, CDR2 SYGVKD. The CDR3 spans 14 residues. Trimming took 6 bases from V and 0 from J, leaving 12 bases between them.

This chain uses TRBV6-6 with TRBJ1-2; no clear D. The germline CDR1 and CDR2 sequences are MNHNY and SVGAGI (reference sequence). V lost 4 bases, J lost 9 bases, and 15 bases lay in between. The CDR3 length is 13 residues. Here the CDR3 reads CASSSDRAVSYTF. The DNA of the CDR3 is TGTGCCAGCAGTTCCGACCGGGCAGTAAGCTACACCTTC.

J is TRBJ2-7 and V is TRBV6-6; no reliable D call. The CDR3 is 12 residues long. The V gene lost 0 bases and the J gene lost 6 bases, with 6 bases spanning the gap. Germline-derived CDR1 and CDR2 are MNHNY and SVGAGI (reference sequence). CDR3 in DNA: TGTGCCAGCAGTTACTCGTCCCTCGAGCAGTACTTC. Translating gives CASSYSSLEQYF.

In its sample, this clone was seen a few times. DNA of the CDR3: TGTGCCAGCAGCTTAGGCCAGGGGAGGCCCCAGCATTTT. It codes for CASSLGQGRPQHF. The J gene is TRBJ1-5, the V gene TRBV7-2; a weak D match, TRBD1 (6 bases). V dropped 1 base and J dropped 9 bases, with 10 bases sitting between them. The CDR3 has 13 amino acids. Germline V gene lookup returns CDR1 SGHTA and CDR2 FQGNSA.

With respect to this clone: The sample holds other DNA sequences that translate to the same CDR3. V and J are TRBV27 and TRBJ1-1; 7 nucleotides agree with TRBD1. This CDR3 comprises 14 residues. The V gene end was trimmed by 3 bases and the J gene end by 6 bases; junction bases not matched to a gene: 7. CDR1 MNHEY and CDR2 SMNVEV come from the germline V gene (reference sequence). As DNA, the CDR3 is TGTGCCAGCAGTTTCAGACAGGGACTATCTGAAGCTTTCTTT. This codes for CASSFRQGLSEAFF.

Worth noting for this clone: Other DNA sequences in the same sample also yield this CDR3. This chain links TRBV4-3 with TRBJ2-2; 8 bases are a match to TRBD1. This CDR3 contains 17 residues. In germline, CDR1 is LGHNA, CDR2 YSLEER. V lost 0 bases and J lost 0; bases outside the gene matches: 3. This CDR3 reads CASSQDDRGANTGELFF. The DNA of the CDR3 is TGCGCCAGCAGCCAAGATGACAGGGGCGCGAACACCGGGGAGCTGTTTTTT.